A single sample is the source of the 2 T cell receptor beta chains below, sequenced in a study of T cell clones after liver transplantation. The repertoire was sequenced with immunoSEQ multiplex PCR; TCRdb's copy has only in-frame clones and lacks some. This table holds 20,000 to 25,000 clones, about four fifths found once. Here the sequenced sample was CD8+ T cells from blood, taken 54 months after liver transplant. These receptors all stem from a human patient who received a liver transplant. Certain T cells may be donor cells from the graft.

J is TRBJ2-7 and V is TRBV27; 8 bases align to TRBD1. CDR3 size: 13 residues. Germline assignment: CDR1 MNHEY and CDR2 SMNVEV (reference sequence). V was clipped by 6 bases and J by 2 bases; unmatched bases: 3. Here the CDR3 DNA reads TGTGCCAGCAGAATACAGGGGGCCTACGAGCAGTACTTC. Protein sequence: CASRIQGAYEQYF.

The rearrangement uses TRBV14 and TRBJ2-7; possibly TRBD1 or TRBD2 for D (5 bases each). V gave up 5 bases and J gave up 4 bases, with 15 bases separating them. The CDR3 has 14 amino acids. Per germline, CDR1 SGHDN and CDR2 FVKESK. DNA for the CDR3: TGTGCCAGCAGCGGGACCGACTTTTTGTACGAGCAGTACTTC. The encoded protein is CASSGTDFLYEQYF.